The sequence of this T cell receptor (beta chain) was determined in a study of blood T cell repertoires in COVID-19. Study in general: Spain, Italy and the United States supplied samples that represented acute and convalescent COVID-19. T cells, B-cell-depleted T cells, or PBMCs supplied cDNA or gDNA.

The CDR3 sequence is 13 residues long. V shed 3 bases and J shed 8 bases, with 9 bases lying between them. Germline V gene lookup returns CDR1 KGHDR and CDR2 SFDVKD. Authors' methods: Cell counts per sample came from amplifying reference gene primers. Profiling relied on immunoSEQ multiplex PCR, and the TCRdb table lists in-frame clones only, not all of them. V and J calls and clone size are those listed in that table; D and trimming were worked out from the DNA. Of around 90,000 clones in the sample, around 92% were seen once. Source material: peripheral blood. The rearrangement links TRBV24-1 to TRBJ1-4; no definite D call. This TCR was recovered from a woman aged 55-70 years with active COVID-19. In DNA, the CDR3 is TGTGCCACCAGTGATCCCCCGCGGGAAAAACTGTTTTTT. Protein: CATSDPPREKLFF.